The present entry profiles one T cell receptor (beta chain) with its context. Its antigen remains unknown. These data belong to a study of lymphopenia after photon versus proton radiotherapy. General study points: Relative stability marked proton patients; photon patients lost diversity and naive cells. A bigger post-nadir fall in TCR diversity correlated inversely with survival time in deceased patients. Only patients who died were analyzed for survival; proton advantage is unproven.

The CDR3 is 14 residues long. Looked up from germline, CDR1 is MNHEY and CDR2 is SMNVEV (reference sequence). V lost 2 bases, J lost 5 bases, and 13 bases lay in between. The method was immunoSEQ multiplex PCR; TCRdb's version includes in-frame clones alone and lacks a portion of them. The table lists 39,000 or so clones, roughly nine tenths of them singletons. The origin of this receptor is a man in his sixties with cholangiocarcinoma. The V gene is TRBV27, the J gene TRBJ2-7, with D possibly being TRBD2 (5 bases). The starting material was peripheral blood, obtained from a patient treated with photon-based radiotherapy. CDR3 sequence (DNA): TGTGCCAGCAGTTTAGAGACCCCTAGCAACGAGCAGTACTTC. This sequence encodes CASSLETPSNEQYF.